Sequencing of this TCR beta chain was carried out in a study of post-analysis software for immune sequencing data. Study-level information: Included among the disease courses, which were recorded for the cohort, were relapsing-remitting, secondary progressive and progressive-relapsing multiple sclerosis.

The CDR3 length is 13 residues. CDR1 is MDHEN and CDR2 is SYDVKM in the germline V gene. Unique molecular identifiers had been added to the TCR beta cDNA libraries. The yield from roughly 1 to 10 million T cells was roughly 500,000 cDNA molecules in total. TCRdb reprocessed the PCR reads via MiXCR and lists one record per CDR3 protein. The profile shows 380,000 or so distinct CDR3 sequences, roughly 30% of them singletons. Study-wide results and limits: Samples sharing a preparation batch grouped tightly together when assessed by F measure. TRBV5-6, TRBV5-1 and TRBV20-1 belonged to a set of about 5 TRBV segments that were more frequent in patients than controls. Those with multiple sclerosis, the patient group, showed significantly lower normalized Chao1 diversity than controls.

This clonotype was observed a handful of times. Its antigen is not known. Specimen: blood. This clonotype originated in a girl aged 10 to 17 with multiple sclerosis. The J gene is TRBJ2-5, the V gene TRBV28; no firm D call. The end of the DNA is better explained by TRBJ2-7, so the J call may be wrong. In DNA form, the CDR3 reads TGTGCCAGCAGTTTGTACCTAGTCGGCGAGCAGTACTTC. As protein: CASSLYLVGEQYF.